The entry that follows covers one T cell receptor beta chain sequence. Its antigen remains unidentified. This sample is part of a study of cytomegalovirus exposure and HLA in healthy donors. Whole-study context: Among the roughly 400 donors who were genotyped, approximately 83% fell in the genetic ancestry cluster that is associated with self-reported Caucasian donors.

Study-level findings and limits: Three CMV-associated chains proved CMV antigen-specific in vitro. A missense variant in DCLRE1C was later tied to TCR beta V- and J-gene trimming. Accurate prediction of HLA-A and HLA-B alleles (for most subjects) was reportedly achieved from TCR beta sequences.

This PCR relied on a set of 60 Vbeta primers and 13 Jbeta primers. Here immunoSEQ multiplex PCR was the method, and the copy in TCRdb shows in-frame clones only, minus some. The profile shows about 130,000 clones, roughly 80% of them singletons. The CDR3 is 15 amino acids. Looked up from germline, CDR1 is SNHLY and CDR2 is FYNNEI. V dropped 5 bases and J dropped 7 bases, with 18 bases sitting between them. Sequencing was carried out using PBMCs. This TCR came from a boy younger than 18 in good health and CMV-seronegative. This chain joins TRBV2 and TRBJ1-5, with D possibly TRBD1 on 5 matching bases. The DNA of the CDR3 is TGTGCCAGCAGTTTAAGGGGCCCCTATTTCCAGCCCCAGCATTTT. Encoded protein: CASSLRGPYFQPQHF.